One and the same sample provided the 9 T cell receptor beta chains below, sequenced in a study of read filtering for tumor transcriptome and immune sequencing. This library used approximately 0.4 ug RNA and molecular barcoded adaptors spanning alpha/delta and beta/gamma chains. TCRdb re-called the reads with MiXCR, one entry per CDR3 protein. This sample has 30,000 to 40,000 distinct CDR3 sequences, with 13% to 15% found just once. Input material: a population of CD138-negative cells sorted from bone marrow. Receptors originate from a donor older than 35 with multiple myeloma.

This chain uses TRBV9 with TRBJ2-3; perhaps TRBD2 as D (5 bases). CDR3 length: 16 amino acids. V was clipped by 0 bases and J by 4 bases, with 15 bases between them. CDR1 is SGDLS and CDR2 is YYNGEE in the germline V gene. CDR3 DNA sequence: TGTGCCAGCAGCGTAGGGCCCCTAGGAGGTGCAGATACGCAGTATTTT. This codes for CASSVGPLGGADTQYF.

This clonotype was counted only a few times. This chain's CDR3 is CASSPQGGFHYGYTF. The CDR3, as DNA: TGTGCCAGCAGCCCCCAAGGGGGGTTTCACTATGGCTACACCTTC. The chain employs TRBV11-2 and TRBJ1-2; possible D gene TRBD1, 6 bases. This CDR3 has 15 amino acids. Germline V CDR1 and CDR2: SGHAT, FQNNGV. V was cut by 5 bases and J by 3 bases, with 16 bases left in between.

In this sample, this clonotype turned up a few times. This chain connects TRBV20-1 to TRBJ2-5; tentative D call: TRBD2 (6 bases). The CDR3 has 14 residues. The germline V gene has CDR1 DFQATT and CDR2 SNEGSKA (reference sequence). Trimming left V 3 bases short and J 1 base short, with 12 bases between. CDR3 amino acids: CSASTGLIQETQYF. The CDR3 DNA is TGCAGTGCTAGCACGGGACTGATCCAAGAGACCCAGTACTTC.

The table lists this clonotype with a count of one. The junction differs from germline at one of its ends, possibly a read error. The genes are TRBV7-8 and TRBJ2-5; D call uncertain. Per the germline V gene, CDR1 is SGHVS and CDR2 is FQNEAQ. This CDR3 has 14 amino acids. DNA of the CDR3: TGTGCCAGCGGCTTAGGCAGATACCAAGAGACCCAGTACTTC. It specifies CASGLGRYQETQYF.

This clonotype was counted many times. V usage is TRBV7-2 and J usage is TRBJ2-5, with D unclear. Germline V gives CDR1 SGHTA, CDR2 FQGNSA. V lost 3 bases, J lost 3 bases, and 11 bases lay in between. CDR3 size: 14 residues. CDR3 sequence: CASSFSRWEETQYF. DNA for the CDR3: TGTGCCAGCAGCTTTTCCCGGTGGGAAGAGACCCAGTACTTC.

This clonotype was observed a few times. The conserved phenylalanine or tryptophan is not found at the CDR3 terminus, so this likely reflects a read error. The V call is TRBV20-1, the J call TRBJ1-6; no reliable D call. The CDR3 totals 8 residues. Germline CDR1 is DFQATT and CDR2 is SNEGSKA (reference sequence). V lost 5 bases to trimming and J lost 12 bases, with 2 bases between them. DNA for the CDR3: TGCAGTGCTGGACCCCTCCACTCT. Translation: CSAGPLHS.

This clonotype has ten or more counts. The CDR3 DNA sequence: TGTGCCAGTAGTACCATCGTACAGGGATCTAACTATGGCTACACCTTC. Its translation: CASSTIVQGSNYGYTF. The V gene is TRBV19, the J gene TRBJ1-2; D is possibly TRBD1 (6 bases). Trimming removed 4 bases at V and 0 bases at J, with 15 bases between. The CDR3 extends over 16 amino acids. Germline-derived CDR1 and CDR2 are LNHDA and SQIVND (reference sequence).

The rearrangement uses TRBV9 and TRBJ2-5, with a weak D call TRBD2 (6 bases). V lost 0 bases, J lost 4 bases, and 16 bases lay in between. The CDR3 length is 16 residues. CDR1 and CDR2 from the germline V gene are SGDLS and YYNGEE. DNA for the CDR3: TGTGCCAGCAGCGTAGCGGGACTTCCGACGGGAGAGACCCAGTACTTC. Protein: CASSVAGLPTGETQYF.

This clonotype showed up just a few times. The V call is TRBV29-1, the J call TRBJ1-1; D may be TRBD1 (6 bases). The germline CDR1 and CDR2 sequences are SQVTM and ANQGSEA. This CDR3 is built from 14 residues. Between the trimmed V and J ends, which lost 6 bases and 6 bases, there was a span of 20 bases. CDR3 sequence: CSVFSGVLWSEAFF. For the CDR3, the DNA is TGCAGCGTGTTCTCAGGGGTATTATGGTCTGAAGCTTTCTTT.